Following are 8 T cell receptor beta chains from one sample sequenced in a study of blood T cell repertoires in COVID-19. Measured with immunoSEQ multiplex PCR; TCRdb has only the in-frame clones, and not every one. The table shows 60,000 to 90,000 clones, with about 73% occurring only once. The sequencing input was peripheral blood. The receptors derive from a man in his sixties with acute or convalescent COVID-19.

A few counts support this clone. The genes are TRBV6-6 and TRBJ2-5; D is ambiguous. The CDR3 contains 13 residues. Germline-derived CDR1 and CDR2 are MNHNY and SVGAGI (reference sequence). V lost 5 bases and J lost 5, with 12 bases in between. CDR3 in DNA: TGTGCCAGCAGTCGGTCTCTCGAGGAGACCCAGTACTTC. Protein sequence: CASSRSLEETQYF.

The chain combines TRBV2 with TRBJ2-7; D gene uncertain. Germline V gene lookup returns CDR1 SNHLY and CDR2 FYNNEI. This CDR3 has 12 residues. The germline V and J ends were trimmed by 2 bases and 6 bases, with 8 bases remaining between them. The CDR3: CASSESALEQYF. DNA of the CDR3: TGTGCCAGCAGTGAATCTGCGCTCGAGCAGTACTTC.

J is TRBJ1-1 and V is TRBV14; D is perhaps TRBD1 (5 bases). V was pared by 1 base and J by 4 bases, with 19 bases between. There are 17 residues in the CDR3. CDR1 and CDR2 from the germline V gene are SGHDN and FVKESK. The CDR3 DNA follows: TGTGCCAGCAGCCAAGCGGTGCTGGGTTTGGGGGGCACTGAAGCTTTCTTT. This encodes CASSQAVLGLGGTEAFF.

Here the CDR3 reads CATSTTWGVVGGYTF. CDR3 sequence (DNA): TGTGCCACCAGCACCACATGGGGGGTCGTCGGTGGCTACACCTTC. The rearrangement joins TRBV15 to TRBJ1-2; D perhaps matches TRBD1 (5 bases). The V end lost 4 bases, the J end lost 7 bases, and 19 bases lay between the germline ends. The CDR3 spans 15 residues. The germline CDR1 and CDR2 sequences are LNHNV and YYDKDF (reference sequence).

This chain links TRBV7-9 with TRBJ1-6, with a weak D call TRBD1 (5 bases). The germline gives CDR1 SEHNR, CDR2 FQNEAQ (reference sequence). The CDR3 contains 14 residues. The V end was cut by 4 bases, the J end by 8 bases, with 12 bases between. The CDR3: CASSSDGGYSPLHF. The CDR3 DNA follows: TGTGCCAGCAGCTCCGACGGGGGATATTCACCCCTCCACTTT. The variable domain in full, completed from reference TRBV7-9 and TRBJ1-6, reads DTGVSQNPRHKITKRGQNVTFRCDPISEHNRLYWYRQTLGQGPEFLTYFQNEAQLEKSRLLSDRFSAERPKGSFSTLEIQRTEQGDSAMYLCASSSDGGYSPLHFGNGTRLTVT.

This clone has just a few counts. The chain carries TRBV2 and TRBJ2-7; a weak D match, TRBD1 (5 bases). The ends were cut back, 0 bases at V and 3 bases at J, with 9 bases in the middle. CDR1 and CDR2 from the germline V gene are SNHLY and FYNNEI. The length of the CDR3 is 14 residues. CDR3: CASSEAGQNYEQYF. The CDR3 DNA reads as TGTGCCAGCAGTGAAGCGGGGCAGAACTACGAGCAGTACTTC.

The rearrangement links TRBV3-1 (or the pseudogene TRBV3-2) to TRBJ2-3; 7 bases are shared with TRBD2. The junction had 5 bases not matched to a gene; V was cut back by 0 bases and J by 8 bases. Germline CDR1 is LGHDT and CDR2 is YNNKEL (reference sequence). CDR3 length equals 14 residues. CDR3 protein: CASSQEASGGTQYF. CDR3 coding DNA: TGTGCCAGCAGCCAAGAGGCTAGCGGAGGTACGCAGTATTTT.

In its sample, this clone was seen once. CDR3 DNA: TGTGCCAGCAGCTTAGTTGGGGCCCTCAATTCACCCCTCCACTTT. Its protein is CASSLVGALNSPLHF. This chain uses TRBV7-9 with TRBJ1-6, with D possibly matching TRBD1 (5 bases). In germline, CDR1 is SEHNR, CDR2 FQNEAQ (reference sequence). The CDR3 has 15 residues. Trimming took 1 base from V and 7 from J, leaving 11 bases between them. Complete variable domain (other parts from reference TRBV7-9 and TRBJ1-6): DTGVSQNPRHKITKRGQNVTFRCDPISEHNRLYWYRQTLGQGPEFLTYFQNEAQLEKSRLLSDRFSAERPKGSFSTLEIQRTEQGDSAMYLCASSLVGALNSPLHFGNGTRLTVT.